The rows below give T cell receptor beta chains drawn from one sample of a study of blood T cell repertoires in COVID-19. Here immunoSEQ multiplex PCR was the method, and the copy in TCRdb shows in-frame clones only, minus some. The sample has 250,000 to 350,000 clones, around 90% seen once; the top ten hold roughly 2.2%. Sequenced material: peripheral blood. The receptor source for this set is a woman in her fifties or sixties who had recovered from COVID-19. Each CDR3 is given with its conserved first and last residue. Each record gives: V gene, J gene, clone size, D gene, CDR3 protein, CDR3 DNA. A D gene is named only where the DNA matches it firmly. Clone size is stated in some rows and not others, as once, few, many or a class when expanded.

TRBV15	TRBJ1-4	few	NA	CATSRDPRDTDEKLFF	TGTGCCACCAGCAGAGATCCACGGGACACGGATGAAAAACTGTTTTTT
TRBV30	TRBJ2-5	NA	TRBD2	CAWNLGLAGVVDQYF	TGTGCCTGGAACCTAGGACTAGCGGGGGTTGTTGACCAGTACTTC
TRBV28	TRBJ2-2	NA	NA	CASSHGVNTGELFF	TGTGCCAGCAGCCACGGAGTGAACACCGGGGAGCTGTTTTTT
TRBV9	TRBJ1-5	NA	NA	CASSPDSNSNQPQHF	TGTGCCAGCAGCCCCGACAGCAATAGCAATCAGCCCCAGCATTTT
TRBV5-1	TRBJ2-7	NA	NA	CASNDQGYEQYF	TGCGCCAGCAACGATCAGGGTTACGAGCAGTACTTC
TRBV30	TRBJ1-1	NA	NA	CAWTKGTEAFF	TGTGCCTGGACCAAAGGGACAGAAGCTTTCTTT
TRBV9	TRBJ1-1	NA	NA	CASSAGDDTEAFF	TGTGCCAGCAGCGCAGGGGACGACACTGAAGCTTTCTTT
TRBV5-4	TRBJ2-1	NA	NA	CASSLVGESNEQFF	TGTGCCAGCAGCTTAGTGGGAGAGAGCAATGAGCAGTTCTTC
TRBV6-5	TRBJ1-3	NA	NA	CASSYSRSTRRNTIYF	TGTGCCAGCAGTTACTCCAGGTCAACAAGGAGAAACACCATATATTTT
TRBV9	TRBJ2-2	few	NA	CASSLMSTGELFF	TGTGCCAGCAGCTTGATGAGCACCGGGGAGCTGTTTTTT
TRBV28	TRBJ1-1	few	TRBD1	CASRAYRGGHTEAFF	TGTGCCAGCAGAGCCTACAGGGGGGGACACACTGAAGCTTTCTTT
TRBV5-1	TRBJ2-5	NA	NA	CASSLPRVEETQYF	TGCGCCAGCAGCTTACCCCGGGTGGAGGAGACCCAGTACTTC
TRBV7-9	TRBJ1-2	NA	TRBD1	CASSSDRGGLGYTF	TGTGCCAGCAGCTCCGACAGGGGGGGCCTTGGCTACACCTTC
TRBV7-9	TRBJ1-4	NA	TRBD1	CASSFWTGLDEKLFF	TGTGCCAGCAGCTTCTGGACAGGGTTGGATGAAAAACTGTTTTTT
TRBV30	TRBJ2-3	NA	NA	CAWSDRGFGDTQYF	TGTGCCTGGAGCGACAGAGGTTTTGGGGATACGCAGTATTTT
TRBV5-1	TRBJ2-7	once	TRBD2	CASSLASGAREQYF	TGCGCCAGCAGCCTAGCTAGCGGTGCAAGGGAGCAGTACTTC
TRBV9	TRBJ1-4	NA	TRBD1	CASSTTFGQGNEKLFF	TGTGCCAGCAGCACCACTTTTGGACAGGGTAATGAAAAACTGTTTTTT
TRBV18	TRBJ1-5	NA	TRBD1	CASSPGTGPRSNQPQHF	TGTGCCAGCTCGCCGGGGACAGGGCCGCGGAGCAATCAGCCCCAGCATTTT
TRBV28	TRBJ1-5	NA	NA	CASSSDSLNQPQHF	TGTGCCAGCAGCTCGGACAGCCTAAATCAGCCCCAGCATTTT
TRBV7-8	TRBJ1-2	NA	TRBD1	CASSLPGQGMDGYTF	TGTGCCAGCAGCTTACCGGGACAGGGGATGGACGGCTACACCTTC
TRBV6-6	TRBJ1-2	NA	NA	CASSARTVSDGYTF	TGTGCCAGCAGCGCTCGGACAGTCTCGGATGGCTACACCTTC
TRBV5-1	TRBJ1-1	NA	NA	CASSLNGIAEAFF	TGCGCCAGCAGCTTAAACGGTATCGCTGAAGCTTTCTTT
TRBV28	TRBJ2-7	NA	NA	CASSPYQRWRYEQYF	TGTGCCAGCAGCCCTTACCAGCGCTGGAGATACGAGCAGTACTTC
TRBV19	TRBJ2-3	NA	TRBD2	CASSIRGVSGRRGTDTQYF	TGTGCCAGTAGTATACGGGGGGTCAGCGGGAGAAGAGGGACAGATACGCAGTATTTT